This T cell receptor (beta chain) was recovered during a study of spatial heterogeneity in lung cancer. The table lists this clonotype with many counts. TCRdb analysed the 5' RACE reads with MiXCR anew, one entry per CDR3 protein. The table has approximately 49,000 distinct CDR3 sequences, less than 5.5% seen once. Deletions cut 11 bases from V and 5 bases from J, with 21 bases between. This CDR3 has 14 residues. Germline V gives CDR1 SNHLY, CDR2 FYNNEI. Described time point: sample taken at primary tumor resection. Source: PBMCs, taken at surgery. V and J are TRBV2 and TRBJ2-5; D not certain. This TCR derives from a male donor with early-stage non-small cell lung cancer. DNA for the CDR3: TGTGCCGGTAAACAGACCCACGTCGTGGAGACCCAGTACTTC. It codes for CAGKQTHVVETQYF.